These 29 T cell receptor beta chains share one sample of origin, sequenced in a study of human CD8 memory T cell subsets. The study classified TPEX cells as CCR7+ PD-1+ TIGIT+ early memory CD8+ T cells bearing exhausted-like traits. Making the TCR beta libraries relied on UMI-labeled 5' RACE. TCRdb re-called the 5' RACE reads and gives one entry per CDR3 protein, without DNA. This sample contains about 6,700 distinct CDR3 sequences. Material: CD8+ T cells from PBMCs. The origin of the receptors is a human donor in good health.

This clonotype is called medium-sized based on its frequency. The chain is built from TRBV29-1 and TRBJ1-3; the D call of TRBD1 rests on TCRdb alone, since no DNA is present to check it. Germline lookup yields CDR1 SQVTM and CDR2 ANQGSEA. The CDR3 contains 16 residues. This CDR3 reads CSVEDDRTNSGNTIYF.

The genes are TRBV25-1 and TRBJ2-5. CDR1 is MGHDK and CDR2 is SYGVNS in the germline V gene. The CDR3 sequence is 14 residues long. The CDR3 here is CASSVHGNQDTQYF.

J is TRBJ2-1 and V is TRBV6-2 or TRBV6-3; the D call from TCRdb, TRBD2, cannot be confirmed without DNA. Germline loops: CDR1 MNHEY, CDR2 SVGEGT. The CDR3 is 12 amino acids. The CDR3 loop is CASSPVPYEQFF.

This clonotype is labeled large based on frequency. The chain's CDR3 is CASSQEGLTDGRNSPLHF. V and J are TRBV3-1 and TRBJ1-6. Germline V gene sequence: CDR1 LGHDT, CDR2 YNNKEL (reference sequence). This CDR3 has 18 amino acids.

This clonotype ranks as medium-sized in terms of frequency. The rearrangement links TRBV20-1 to TRBJ2-7; checking the TCRdb D call of TRBD2 is not possible without DNA. This CDR3 spans 14 amino acids. Germline loops: CDR1 DFQATT, CDR2 SNEGSKA (reference sequence). The CDR3 sequence: CSARLASGTYEQYF.

V is TRBV2 and J is TRBJ2-3; there is no DNA to check the TCRdb D call of TRBD2. Germline V CDR1 and CDR2: SNHLY, FYNNEI. The CDR3 is 16 amino acids. CDR3 loop: CASTSLGGGDQDTQYF.

Its frequency marks this clonotype as medium-sized. This rearrangement joins TRBV25-1 to TRBJ2-7. Germline assignment: CDR1 MGHDK and CDR2 SYGVNS. The CDR3 sequence is 14 residues long. The CDR3 is CASSSSREIYEQYF.

The chain links TRBV19 to TRBJ2-1; TCRdb's assignment of TRBD1 cannot be checked, as there is no DNA. This CDR3 has 16 amino acids. In germline, CDR1 is LNHDA, CDR2 SQIVND (reference sequence). CDR3 sequence reads: CASSIRGTDSYNEQFF.

V is TRBV5-1 and J is TRBJ2-3; the TCRdb D gene call, TRBD1, has no DNA to confirm it. The length of the CDR3 is 16 residues. Germline CDR1 SGHRS, CDR2 YFSETQ. The CDR3 sequence is CASSLVGGVSTDTQYF.

In terms of frequency, this clonotype is large. The rearrangement uses TRBV29-1 and TRBJ2-5; without DNA, the TCRdb call of TRBD1 cannot be checked. There are 15 residues in the CDR3. Germline CDR1 is SQVTM and CDR2 is ANQGSEA. Here the CDR3 reads CSVSGLSVRQETQYF.

The chain uses TRBV9 and TRBJ2-3; TCRdb picks TRBD1, but there is no DNA to check that call. Germline lookup yields CDR1 SGDLS and CDR2 YYNGEE. The CDR3 has 15 amino acids. CDR3 sequence: CASSGPGTNTDTQYF. The full variable domain, with the rest looked up from reference TRBV9 and TRBJ2-3, is DSGVTQTPKHLITATGQRVTLRCSPRSGDLSVYWYQQSLDQGLQFLIQYYNGEERAKGNILERFSAQQFPDLHSELNLSSLELGDSALYFCASSGPGTNTDTQYFGPGTRLTVL.

J is TRBJ2-7 and V is TRBV7-9; with no DNA, the TCRdb D assignment of TRBD1 cannot be verified. The CDR3 has 17 residues. The germline V gene has CDR1 SEHNR and CDR2 FQNEAQ (reference sequence). The CDR3 is CASTGTGGKKGPYEQYF.

This clonotype counts as medium-sized by frequency. The chain links TRBV11-1 to TRBJ2-1; TCRdb names TRBD1, which stays unverified in the absence of DNA. In germline, CDR1 is SGHAT, CDR2 FQDESV (reference sequence). This CDR3 is 17 amino acids long. The CDR3 loop is CASSRDRGHGTYNEQFF.

This clonotype is deemed medium-sized by its frequency. The V gene is TRBV5-1, the J gene TRBJ1-5; TCRdb indicates TRBD1, and absent DNA this call remains unverified. The CDR3 runs to 19 residues. In germline, CDR1 is SGHRS, CDR2 YFSETQ. The CDR3 protein is CASSLLMAPFGVSNQPQHF.

This clonotype is medium-sized by frequency. This chain joins TRBV12-2 and TRBJ2-5; the D call from TCRdb, TRBD1, cannot be confirmed without DNA. TRBV12-2 is tagged as a pseudogene. The CDR3 has 14 residues. The CDR3 spells CASRLTTGEETQYF.

The chain joins TRBV20-1 to TRBJ2-1; with no DNA, the TCRdb D assignment of TRBD1 cannot be verified. The CDR3 has 15 residues. The germline V gene encodes CDR1 DFQATT and CDR2 SNEGSKA (reference sequence). The CDR3 loop reads CSAPPGDSSYNEQFF.

This clonotype is identified as medium-sized from frequency. This chain links TRBV20-1 with TRBJ1-1. Germline V lookup: CDR1 DFQATT, CDR2 SNEGSKA (reference sequence). CDR3 length: 13 residues. This chain's CDR3 is CSARDGFGTEAFF.

The chain has TRBV4-3 and TRBJ2-1; TCRdb proposes TRBD2, but this gene call is untestable without DNA. Germline V gives CDR1 LGHNA, CDR2 YSLEER. The CDR3 covers 16 residues. CDR3 in amino acids: CASSRGTSGYYNEQFF.

CDR3 amino acids: CSAAPREMTETQYF. The rearrangement links TRBV20-1 to TRBJ2-5; TCRdb proposes TRBD1, but this gene call is untestable without DNA. This CDR3 contains 14 residues. Germline V lookup: CDR1 DFQATT, CDR2 SNEGSKA (reference sequence).

The rearrangement links TRBV6-6 to TRBJ1-3. The CDR3 extends over 11 amino acids. CDR1 is MNHNY and CDR2 is SVGAGI in the germline V gene (reference sequence). The CDR3 loop is CASISGNTIYF.

This clonotype shows up as medium-sized by frequency. The chain couples TRBV5-6 to TRBJ2-1; TCRdb's D gene call, TRBD2, goes unchecked for lack of DNA. Germline assignment: CDR1 SGHDT and CDR2 YYEEEE. This CDR3 has 21 residues. The chain's CDR3 is CASREGIPGLAGGTNYNEQFF.

The chain employs TRBV6-5 and TRBJ2-1; TCRdb picks TRBD2, but there is no DNA to check that call. The germline gives CDR1 MNHEY, CDR2 SVGAGI. CDR3 size: 17 residues. The CDR3 loop is CASSYRLAGDVYNEQFF.

This chain links TRBV28 with TRBJ2-1. CDR3 size: 13 residues. The germline CDR1 and CDR2 sequences are MDHEN and SYDVKM. The CDR3 is CASSGSAYNEQFF.

J is TRBJ2-3 and V is TRBV12-3 or TRBV12-4; the D call of TRBD2 rests on TCRdb alone, since no DNA is present to check it. This CDR3 spans 14 amino acids. The CDR3 sequence: CASSFGGGTDTQYF.

This chain uses TRBV28 with TRBJ2-7; the TCRdb call, TRBD1, lacks DNA for checking. The germline V gene has CDR1 MDHEN and CDR2 SYDVKM. The CDR3 length is 12 residues. The CDR3 loop reads CASSLRGYEQYF. Full variable domain (remainder filled in from reference TRBV28 and TRBJ2-7): DVKVTQSSRYLVKRTGEKVFLECVQDMDHENMFWYRQDPGLGLRLIYFSYDVKMKEKGDIPEGYSVSREKKERFSLILESASTNQTSMYLCASSLRGYEQYFGPGTRLTVT.

By frequency, this clonotype is medium-sized. The CDR3 loop reads CSAADEWVQEAFF. The chain uses TRBV20-1 and TRBJ1-1. The germline CDR1 and CDR2 sequences are DFQATT and SNEGSKA (reference sequence). The CDR3 length is 13 residues.

This sequence joins TRBV7-6 and TRBJ2-5. Germline lookup yields CDR1 SGHVS and CDR2 FNYEAQ. The CDR3 totals 13 residues. The CDR3 sequence is CASSTSWGETQYF.

The chain employs TRBV5-1 and TRBJ2-1. The CDR3 consists of 12 residues. Germline V gene data show CDR1 as SGHRS and CDR2 as YFSETQ. The CDR3 here is CASSRLVNEQFF.

By frequency, this clonotype is medium-sized. The chain uses TRBV4-3 and TRBJ1-5; with no DNA, the TCRdb D assignment of TRBD1 cannot be verified. CDR1 and CDR2 (germline): LGHNA, YSLEER. CDR3 length equals 15 residues. The CDR3 sequence: CASSQDSGIGQPQHF.